The rows below give T cell receptor beta chains drawn from one sample of a study of blood T cells in healthy people across ages. TCRdb re-called the 5' RACE reads through MiXCR, storing one row per CDR3 protein. The sample comprises some 900,000 distinct CDR3 sequences, 25% to 30% of which are singletons, and 17% rests with the top ten. Sequenced: blood. The receptors shown here come from a woman of 80 years or more in good health. Each CDR3 is given with its conserved first and last residue. D genes are given only for firm matches. Only some rows state a clone size, as once, few, many or a class for expanded clones.

cdr3_aa,cdr3_nt,cdr3_length,v_call,j_call,clone_size,d_call
CASSVEGRGNQPQHF,TGTGCCAGCAGTGTTGAGGGCAGGGGCAATCAGCCCCAGCATTTT,15,TRBV2,TRBJ1-5,-,-
CASSQAVGTNEKLFF,TGTGCCAGCAGCCAAGCGGTGGGCACTAATGAAAAACTGTTTTTT,15,TRBV14,TRBJ1-4,many,-
CASSWADGKGMNTQYF,TGTGCCAGCAGTTGGGCTGACGGCAAGGGGATGAATACGCAGTATTTT,16,TRBV6-5,TRBJ2-3,many,-
CASSYSLLNEQFF,TGTGCCAGCAGTTACTCCCTCCTCAATGAGCAGTTCTTC,13,TRBV6-6,TRBJ2-1,many,-
CASSRDGLEAVYNEQFF,TGCGCCAGCAGCCGGGACGGACTTGAGGCCGTTTACAATGAGCAGTTCTTC,17,TRBV4-3,TRBJ2-1,many,-
CASSLVPGSPETQYF,TGTGCCAGCAGCTTAGTCCCAGGGAGTCCGGAGACCCAGTACTTC,15,TRBV7-2,TRBJ2-5,many,-
CASSFWLAGVYNEQFF,TGTGCCAGCAGTTTCTGGCTAGCGGGAGTCTACAATGAGCAGTTCTTC,16,TRBV12-3/TRBV12-4,TRBJ2-1,-,TRBD2
CASTQQGYGYTF,TGTGCCAGCACCCAACAGGGATATGGCTACACCTTC,12,TRBV12-3/TRBV12-4,TRBJ1-2,many,-
CASSLGTGVVYEQYF,TGTGCCAGCAGCTTAGGAACAGGGGTGGTTTACGAGCAGTACTTC,15,TRBV11-2,TRBJ2-7,many,TRBD1
CASSYSGRDNSPLHF,TGTGCCAGCAGTTACTCTGGGAGAGATAATTCACCCCTCCACTTT,15,TRBV6-2/TRBV6-3,TRBJ1-6,many,-
CSARDMENVGGNTIYF,TGCAGTGCTAGAGATATGGAGAACGTAGGTGGAAACACCATATATTTT,16,TRBV20-1,TRBJ1-3,once,-
CASSLSGYGEQFF,TGTGCCAGCAGCTTATCAGGGTACGGTGAGCAGTTCTTC,13,TRBV11-1,TRBJ2-1,few,-
CASSFPSGQGEQYF,TGTGCCAGCAGTTTCCCCTCTGGGCAGGGCGAGCAGTACTTC,14,TRBV12-3/TRBV12-4,TRBJ2-7,few,-
CASSLEQSYKQYF,TGTGCCAGCAGCTTAGAACAAAGTTACAAGCAGTACTTC,13,TRBV7-8,TRBJ2-7,-,-
CASPRERQQQETQFF,TGTGCCAGCCCACGAGAAAGGCAGCAACAAGAGACCCAGTTCTTC,15,TRBV18,TRBJ2-1,-,-
CASARDRRSYEQYF,TGTGCCAGCGCCCGGGACAGGCGGTCCTACGAGCAGTACTTC,14,TRBV7-2,TRBJ2-7,many,TRBD1
CSVTPGRKNTEAFF,TGCAGCGTTACACCGGGGAGGAAGAACACTGAAGCTTTCTTT,14,TRBV29-1,TRBJ1-1,few,-
CSARDGKKNTGELFF,TGCAGTGCTAGAGATGGGAAGAAGAACACCGGGGAGCTGTTTTTT,15,TRBV20-1,TRBJ2-2,-,-
CASSLAKGTVQETQYF,TGTGCCAGCAGCTTGGCCAAAGGGACGGTCCAAGAGACCCAGTACTTC,16,TRBV7-2,TRBJ2-5,many,-
CSARDAGGPSNEQFF,TGCAGTGCTAGAGATGCGGGGGGCCCTAGCAATGAGCAGTTCTTC,15,TRBV20-1,TRBJ2-1,few,TRBD2
CASSSITSLSTGELFF,TGTGCCAGCAGTTCCATAACTAGCTTGAGCACCGGGGAGCTGTTTTTT,16,TRBV6-5,TRBJ2-2,-,-
CSAPHTGLAGYEQYF,TGCAGTGCACCCCATACAGGACTAGCGGGCTACGAGCAGTACTTC,15,TRBV20-1,TRBJ2-7,-,TRBD2
CASKMDSGNQPQHF,TGTGCCAGCAAAATGGACAGTGGCAATCAGCCCCAGCATTTT,14,TRBV2,TRBJ1-5,many,-
CASSFTTDRALGEQYF,TGCGCCAGCAGTTTTACGACGGACAGGGCCCTTGGGGAGCAGTACTTC,16,TRBV5-1,TRBJ2-7,-,TRBD1
CASSYSRTGYGETQYF,TGTGCCAGCAGTTACTCCAGAACGGGGTATGGGGAGACCCAGTACTTC,16,TRBV6-2/TRBV6-3,TRBJ2-5,many,-
CASVDGIAQPQHF,TGCGCCAGCGTAGACGGGATTGCTCAGCCCCAGCATTTT,13,TRBV10-1,TRBJ1-5,-,-
CASSRTQGVGSPLHF,TGTGCCAGCAGCCGAACACAGGGCGTTGGATCACCCCTCCACTTT,15,TRBV14,TRBJ1-6,-,-
CASRRDRGRYQETQYF,TGTGCCAGCAGGAGGGACAGGGGGAGATACCAAGAGACCCAGTACTTC,16,TRBV7-2,TRBJ2-5,many,TRBD1
CACSSGDRYNEKLFF,TGTGCCTGCAGCTCAGGGGATAGGTATAATGAAAAACTGTTTTTT,15,TRBV7-9,TRBJ1-4,-,-
CASSQEDLTAKGRTSVYEQFF,TGTGCCAGCAGCCAAGAGGACCTCACAGCCAAGGGAAGGACTAGCGTTTATGAGCAGTTCTTC,21,TRBV4-1,TRBJ2-1,-,TRBD2
CASSLAFRELFF,TGTGCCAGCAGCTTAGCATTCCGGGAACTGTTTTTT,12,TRBV11-2,TRBJ1-4,few,-
CASSQAYPTNYGYTF,TGCGCCAGCAGCCAAGCCTACCCGACTAACTATGGCTACACCTTC,15,TRBV4-3,TRBJ1-2,many,-
CASSLDWGGGEQYF,TGTGCCAGCAGCTTAGATTGGGGGGGTGGCGAGCAGTACTTC,14,TRBV7-2,TRBJ2-7,many,TRBD2
CSARLAVPPDTQYF,TGCAGTGCTCGACTAGCGGTTCCTCCAGATACGCAGTATTTT,14,TRBV20-1,TRBJ2-3,many,TRBD2